This TCR beta chain was found in a study of control samples from healthy donors and cancer patients. The sample holds a few counts of this clone. V shed 4 bases and J shed 0 bases, with 13 bases lying between them. This CDR3 spans 16 amino acids. From germline, CDR1 is SGHTS and CDR2 YDEGEE. Repertoires were generated with immunoSEQ multiplex PCR, while TCRdb's copy carries only in-frame clones and drops some. The data show around 90,000 clones, with approximately 81% seen just once and roughly 2% held by the top ten. Sequenced material: blood. This receptor was identified in a woman in her thirties or forties in good health. This chain connects TRBV5-8 to TRBJ1-4; D is uncertain. Here the CDR3 DNA reads TGTGCCAGCAGCCCACGAAACACCGCAACTAATGAAAAACTGTTTTTT. Translation gives CASSPRNTATNEKLFF.